The 31 T cell receptor beta chains given below trace back to one sample, sequenced in a study of T cell responses to AZD1222 COVID-19 vaccine. Only in-frame clones appear in the TCRdb table, and some are missing; sequencing was by immunoSEQ multiplex PCR. The sample holds 200,000 to 250,000 clones; about 94% are singletons and the top ten take approximately 1.5%. The sample in question was peripheral blood, obtained 28 days after the second dose of the MenACWY control vaccine. The origin of the receptors is an adult who received the MenACWY meningococcal vaccine as a control.

The chain links TRBV27 to TRBJ1-6; D is unclear. Trimming took 5 bases from V and 6 from J, leaving 14 bases between them. The CDR3 has 15 residues. Germline V gives CDR1 MNHEY, CDR2 SMNVEV (reference sequence). Here the CDR3 reads CASSRQAGANSPLHF. In DNA, the CDR3 is TGTGCCAGCAGTCGCCAGGCAGGAGCTAATTCACCCCTCCACTTT.

The chain employs TRBV5-5 and TRBJ2-2; the D is unclear. CDR1 SGHKS and CDR2 YYEKEE come from the germline V gene (reference sequence). CDR3 length: 15 amino acids. Trimming cost V 0 bases and J 1 base, with 7 bases left between them. The chain's CDR3 is CASSLVSGNTGELFF. The CDR3, as DNA: TGTGCCAGCAGCTTGGTTTCCGGGAACACCGGGGAGCTGTTTTTT.

The rearrangement links TRBV6-2 or TRBV6-3 to TRBJ2-7; 8 bases align to TRBD1. V dropped 6 bases and J dropped 7; count of bases not matched to a gene: 8. The CDR3 runs to 13 residues. In germline, CDR1 is MNHEY, CDR2 SVGEGT. The CDR3 region has the DNA TGTGCCAGCAGCCTTGGACAGGGTAAAGAGCAGTACTTC. This gives the protein CASSLGQGKEQYF.

The chain is built from TRBV28 and TRBJ1-2, with TRBD1 identical over 8 bases. Trimming took 6 bases from V and 0 from J; bases not matched to a gene: 6. The CDR3 is made up of 15 amino acids. Looked up from germline, CDR1 is MDHEN and CDR2 is SYDVKM. CDR3 protein: CASRRQGIANYGYTF. For the CDR3, the DNA is TGTGCCAGCAGAAGACAGGGGATCGCTAACTATGGCTACACCTTC.

V is TRBV7-2 and J is TRBJ1-6; D is undetermined. The CDR3 covers 14 residues. Germline V gene lookup returns CDR1 SGHTA and CDR2 FQGNSA. V shed 0 bases and J shed 6 bases, with 6 bases lying between them. The DNA for the CDR3 is TGTGCCAGCAGCTTAGCCAGGTTTAATTCACCCCTCCACTTT. It yields the protein CASSLARFNSPLHF.

The chain recombines TRBV12-3 or TRBV12-4 with TRBJ1-2; 7 bases fit TRBD1. This CDR3 has 13 amino acids. V shed 4 bases and J 5 bases; nucleotides not matched to a gene: 4. In DNA, the CDR3 is TGTGCCAGCAGTTACCAGACAGGGTATGGCTACACCTTC. Translation: CASSYQTGYGYTF.

The gene calls are TRBV7-9 and TRBJ2-1; TRBD2 might be the D (6 bases). Trimming left V 1 base short and J 1 base short, with 11 bases between. The germline V gene encodes CDR1 SEHNR and CDR2 FQNEAQ (reference sequence). The CDR3 runs 16 residues. CDR3 residues: CASSLDPGLSYNEQFF. DNA for the CDR3: TGTGCCAGCAGCTTAGATCCGGGACTTTCCTACAATGAGCAGTTCTTC.

This chain connects TRBV3-1 (or the pseudogene TRBV3-2) to TRBJ1-2; TRBD1 matches at 7 bases. J lost 4 bases, V lost 0 bases, and 11 bases had no gene match. This CDR3 contains 17 residues. Germline assignment: CDR1 LGHDT and CDR2 YNNKEL (reference sequence). The CDR3 sequence is CASSQDSTTGWAYGYTF. Here the CDR3 DNA reads TGTGCCAGCAGCCAAGATTCGACGACAGGGTGGGCCTATGGCTACACCTTC.

The chain carries TRBV5-1 and TRBJ1-2; D is unresolved. Per the germline V gene, CDR1 is SGHRS and CDR2 is YFSETQ. CDR3 length: 13 amino acids. Trimming stripped 5 bases from V and 6 bases from J, with 14 bases between. CDR3 in DNA: TGCGCCAGCAGTCCTAGGACGTACGATGGCTACACCTTC. Amino acids: CASSPRTYDGYTF.

V is TRBV24-1 and J is TRBJ2-2; D may match TRBD1 or TRBD2 (6 bases each). Looked up from germline, CDR1 is KGHDR and CDR2 is SFDVKD. With 9 bases removed from V and 4 bases from J, the gap between germline ends came to 32 bases. CDR3 length equals 20 residues. The CDR3 region has the DNA TGTGCCACCGGGACTTACCTAGACCCCGAGAGGGGGTCAGTCACCGGGGAGCTGTTTTTT. This encodes CATGTYLDPERGSVTGELFF.

This chain connects TRBV2 to TRBJ2-3; 16 bases agree with TRBD2. The CDR3 totals 19 residues. V was clipped by 4 bases and J by 3 bases; unmatched bases: 10. CDR1 is SNHLY and CDR2 is FYNNEI in the germline V gene. Here the CDR3 reads CASSGPFGTSGGETDTQYF. For the CDR3, the DNA is TGTGCCAGCAGTGGTCCCTTTGGGACTAGCGGGGGGGAAACAGATACGCAGTATTTT.

This chain links TRBV28 with TRBJ2-3; D is possibly TRBD2 (6 bases). CDR1 MDHEN and CDR2 SYDVKM come from the germline V gene. The V end was cut by 2 bases, the J end by 5 bases, with 8 bases between. There are 13 residues in the CDR3. Here the CDR3 reads CASSLLGRDTQYF. CDR3 bases: TGTGCCAGCAGTTTACTCGGGAGAGATACGCAGTATTTT.

The chain recombines TRBV6-5 with TRBJ1-2, with TRBD1 matching over 7 bases. The CDR3 spans 11 residues. Germline CDR1 reads MNHEY; CDR2 reads SVGAGI. The V gene end was trimmed by 10 bases and the J gene end by 6 bases; junction bases not matched to a gene: 5. The CDR3 reads CATHRGNGYTF. The CDR3 nucleotides are TGTGCCACCCACAGGGGTAATGGCTACACCTTC.

V usage is TRBV5-1 and J usage is TRBJ1-1; D is unresolved. The CDR3 spans 14 residues. Per the germline V gene, CDR1 is SGHRS and CDR2 is YFSETQ. Trimming removed 1 base from V and 6 bases from J, with 13 bases in between. CDR3 coding DNA: TGCGCCAGCAGCTTGAAAATTCCGGGTCCTGAAGCTTTCTTT. It codes for CASSLKIPGPEAFF.

This chain links TRBV11-2 with TRBJ1-4; D unresolved. Germline CDR1 SGHAT, CDR2 FQNNGV. V lost 5 bases to trimming and J lost 8 bases, with 12 bases between them. CDR3 length: 13 amino acids. CDR3 nucleotides: TGTGCCAGCAGCGCCTATCAAGGGGAAAAACTGTTTTTT. It codes for CASSAYQGEKLFF.

V is TRBV29-1 and J is TRBJ2-5, with D perhaps given as TRBD1 or TRBD2 (5 bases each). Trimming pared 4 bases from V and 1 base from J, leaving 10 bases between. Germline CDR1 reads SQVTM; CDR2 reads ANQGSEA. The CDR3 runs 13 residues. CDR3 protein: CSVVRGGQETQYF. The CDR3 DNA reads as TGCAGCGTTGTTCGTGGGGGCCAAGAGACCCAGTACTTC.

The rearrangement links TRBV30 to TRBJ2-2; TRBD2 might be the D (5 bases). Germline lookup yields CDR1 GTSNPN and CDR2 SVGIG (reference sequence). Trimming pared 7 bases from V and 5 bases from J, leaving 8 bases between. This CDR3 is 11 amino acids long. The CDR3 here is CASRETGELFF. CDR3 coding DNA: TGTGCCTCCCGGGAAACCGGGGAGCTGTTTTTT.

This chain joins TRBV3-1 (or the pseudogene TRBV3-2) and TRBJ1-2, with D possibly TRBD1 on 5 matching bases. The V and J ends lost 4 bases and 3 bases respectively, with 21 bases between them. This CDR3 has 17 amino acids. Germline V gene data show CDR1 as LGHDT and CDR2 as YNNKEL (reference sequence). The CDR3 loop is CASSPYLMAAGDYGYTF. CDR3 coding DNA: TGTGCCAGCAGCCCGTATCTCATGGCGGCGGGGGACTATGGCTACACCTTC.

The chain has TRBV5-4 and TRBJ1-4, with unresolved D. The CDR3 extends over 16 amino acids. The V end was cut by 2 bases, the J end by 4 bases, with 15 bases between. CDR1 SGHNT and CDR2 YYREEE come from the germline V gene (reference sequence). The CDR3 sequence is CASSFRVGSGNEKLFF. CDR3 in DNA: TGTGCCAGCAGCTTTCGTGTGGGGTCGGGTAATGAAAAACTGTTTTTT.

J is TRBJ1-5 and V is TRBV15; no clear D gene. Germline V gene sequence: CDR1 LNHNV, CDR2 YYDKDF (reference sequence). This CDR3 is built from 14 residues. V was pared by 0 bases and J by 6 bases, with 9 bases between. The CDR3: CATSRDVEPQPQHF. The CDR3 coding sequence is TGTGCCACCAGCAGAGATGTTGAGCCTCAGCCCCAGCATTTT.

The chain carries TRBV19 and TRBJ1-4; 8 nucleotides line up with TRBD1. The germline gives CDR1 LNHDA, CDR2 SQIVND (reference sequence). This CDR3 region has 12 residues. J lost 4 bases, V lost 10 bases, and 2 bases had no gene match. CDR3 in DNA: TGTGCCACGGGACAGGATAATGAAAAACTGTTTTTT. Amino acid sequence: CATGQDNEKLFF.

J is TRBJ1-2 and V is TRBV2; maybe TRBD1 (5 bases). The CDR3 extends over 16 amino acids. V shed 6 bases and J shed 4 bases, with 21 bases lying between them. Germline values: CDR1 SNHLY, CDR2 FYNNEI. The CDR3 coding sequence is TGTGCCAGCAGCGGGCCAGGGCCCGAAGCTTTCTATGGCTACACCTTC. It encodes CASSGPGPEAFYGYTF.

V and J are TRBV7-8 and TRBJ2-1, with D perhaps matching TRBD2 (6 bases). Germline lookup yields CDR1 SGHVS and CDR2 FQNEAQ. CDR3 length: 16 amino acids. The V and J ends lost 4 bases and 6 bases respectively, with 19 bases between them. The CDR3 nucleotides read TGTGCCAGCAGCTCTATTAGCGGACCGAGGGGCAATGAGCAGTTCTTC. Protein: CASSSISGPRGNEQFF.

The gene calls are TRBV7-8 and TRBJ1-4; perhaps TRBD1 as D (6 bases). Trimming left V 3 bases short and J 1 base short, with 12 bases between. Germline-derived CDR1 and CDR2 are SGHVS and FQNEAQ. The CDR3 sequence is 16 residues long. CDR3 region: CASSLEEQGTNEKLFF. CDR3 coding DNA: TGTGCCAGCAGCTTGGAAGAACAGGGAACTAATGAAAAACTGTTTTTT. The variable domain in full, completed from reference TRBV7-8 and TRBJ1-4, reads GAGVSQSPRYKVAKRGQDVALRCDPISGHVSLFWYQQALGQGPEFLTYFQNEAQLDKSGLPSDRFFAERPEGSVSTLKIQRTQQEDSAVYLCASSLEEQGTNEKLFFGSGTQLSVL.

The gene calls are TRBV7-9 and TRBJ2-2, with TRBD1 identical over 7 bases. The CDR3 extends over 16 amino acids. Germline CDR1 SEHNR, CDR2 FQNEAQ (reference sequence). The V and J ends lost 5 bases and 0 bases, in that order; junction bases with no gene match: 6. The CDR3 here is CASSPGQTANTGELFF. CDR3 bases: TGTGCCAGCAGCCCGGGACAGACAGCGAACACCGGGGAGCTGTTTTTT. The whole variable domain, remainder taken from reference TRBV7-9 and TRBJ2-2, is DTGVSQNPRHKITKRGQNVTFRCDPISEHNRLYWYRQTLGQGPEFLTYFQNEAQLEKSRLLSDRFSAERPKGSFSTLEIQRTEQGDSAMYLCASSPGQTANTGELFFGEGSRLTVL.

The gene calls are TRBV9 and TRBJ2-2; the match to TRBD1 covers 7 bases. This CDR3 is 16 amino acids long. The germline gives CDR1 SGDLS, CDR2 YYNGEE. The V segment lost 1 base and the J segment 7 bases; nucleotides outside the gene matches: 10. Written as DNA, the CDR3 is TGTGCCAGCAGCGTAAGGAGAGGGACAGCGCACGGGGAGCTGTTTTTT. Translating it yields CASSVRRGTAHGELFF.

V gene TRBV7-9 combines with J gene TRBJ1-5, with D maybe TRBD1 (6 bases). Germline V CDR1 and CDR2: SEHNR, FQNEAQ (reference sequence). CDR3 length: 14 residues. Trimming removed 2 bases from V and 1 base from J, with 6 bases in between. The CDR3 DNA reads as TGTGCCAGCAGCTTACAGGGGAGCAATCAGCCCCAGCATTTT. Protein product: CASSLQGSNQPQHF.

The J gene is TRBJ1-1, the V gene TRBV7-8; no firm D call. V was pared by 6 bases and J by 6 bases, with 11 bases between. CDR1 and CDR2 (germline): SGHVS, FQNEAQ. The CDR3 extends over 12 amino acids. The CDR3: CASRNSVAEAFF. The CDR3 bases are TGTGCCAGCAGAAATTCGGTGGCTGAAGCTTTCTTT.

The chain combines TRBV5-4 with TRBJ2-3, with 8 bases fitting TRBD2. The CDR3 consists of 15 residues. Trimming removed 0 bases from V and 3 bases from J; junction bases left unmatched: 3. Per germline, CDR1 SGHNT and CDR2 YYREEE (reference sequence). CDR3 sequence: CASSLGAGETDTQYF. CDR3 nucleotides: TGTGCCAGCAGCTTGGGAGCGGGAGAGACAGATACGCAGTATTTT.

The J gene is TRBJ1-1, the V gene TRBV11-2, with D perhaps TRBD1 (6 bases). This CDR3 spans 12 amino acids. V lost 5 bases and J lost 7, with 11 bases in between. Germline V gene data show CDR1 as SGHAT and CDR2 as FQNNGV. The DNA of the CDR3 is TGTGCCAGCAGCCGACAGGTAAATGAAGCTTTCTTT. This encodes CASSRQVNEAFF.

This chain uses TRBV7-2 with TRBJ2-7, with 10 bases fitting TRBD1. With 5 bases clipped from V and 6 bases from J, the junction kept 4 bases outside the gene matches. Germline V lookup: CDR1 SGHTA, CDR2 FQGNSA. The CDR3 is 13 amino acids. The CDR3 nucleotides are TGTGCCAGCAGCCCTGACAGGGGGCCCGAGCAGTACTTC. Its protein is CASSPDRGPEQYF. The whole variable domain, remainder taken from reference TRBV7-2 and TRBJ2-7, is GAGVSQSPSNKVTEKGKDVELRCDPISGHTALYWYRQSLGQGLEFLIYFQGNSAPDKSGLPSDRFSAERTGGSVSTLTIQRTQQEDSAVYLCASSPDRGPEQYFGPGTRLTVT.